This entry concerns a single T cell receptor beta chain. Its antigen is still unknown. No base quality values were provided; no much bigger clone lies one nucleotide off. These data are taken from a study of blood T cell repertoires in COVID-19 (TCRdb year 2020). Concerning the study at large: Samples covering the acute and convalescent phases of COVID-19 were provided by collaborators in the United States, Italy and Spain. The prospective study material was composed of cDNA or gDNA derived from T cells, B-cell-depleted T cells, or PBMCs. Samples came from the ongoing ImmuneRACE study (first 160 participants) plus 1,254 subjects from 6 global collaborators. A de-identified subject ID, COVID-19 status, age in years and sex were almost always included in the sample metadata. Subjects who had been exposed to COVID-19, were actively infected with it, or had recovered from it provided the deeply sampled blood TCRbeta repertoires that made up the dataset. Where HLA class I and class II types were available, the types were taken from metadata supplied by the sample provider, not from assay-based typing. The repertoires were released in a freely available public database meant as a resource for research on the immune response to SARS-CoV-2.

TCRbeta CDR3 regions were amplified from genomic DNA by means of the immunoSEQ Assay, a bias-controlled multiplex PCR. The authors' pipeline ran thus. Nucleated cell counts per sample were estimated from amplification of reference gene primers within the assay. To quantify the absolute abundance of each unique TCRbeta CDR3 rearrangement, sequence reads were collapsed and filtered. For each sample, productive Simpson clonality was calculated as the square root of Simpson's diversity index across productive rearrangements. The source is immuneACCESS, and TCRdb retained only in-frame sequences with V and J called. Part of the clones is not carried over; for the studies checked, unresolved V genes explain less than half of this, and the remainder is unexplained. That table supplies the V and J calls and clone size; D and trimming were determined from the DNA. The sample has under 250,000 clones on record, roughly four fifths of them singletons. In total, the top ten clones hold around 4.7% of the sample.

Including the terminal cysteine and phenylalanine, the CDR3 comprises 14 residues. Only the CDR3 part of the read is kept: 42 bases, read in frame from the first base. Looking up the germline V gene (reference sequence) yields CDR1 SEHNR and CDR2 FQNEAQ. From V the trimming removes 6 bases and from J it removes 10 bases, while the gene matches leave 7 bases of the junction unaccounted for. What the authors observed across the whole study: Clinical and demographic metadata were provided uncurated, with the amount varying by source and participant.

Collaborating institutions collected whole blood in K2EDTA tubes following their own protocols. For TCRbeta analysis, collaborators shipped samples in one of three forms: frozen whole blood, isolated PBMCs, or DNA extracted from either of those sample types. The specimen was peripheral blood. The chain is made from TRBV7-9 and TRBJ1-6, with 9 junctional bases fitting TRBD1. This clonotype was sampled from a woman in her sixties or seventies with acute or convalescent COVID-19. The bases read TGTGCCAGCAGTTTGGACAGGGGAGGGTCACCCCTCCACTTT. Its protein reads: CASSLDRGGSPLHF. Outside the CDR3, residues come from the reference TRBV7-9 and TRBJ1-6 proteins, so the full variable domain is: DTGVSQNPRHKITKRGQNVTFRCDPISEHNRLYWYRQTLGQGPEFLTYFQNEAQLEKSRLLSDRFSAERPKGSFSTLEIQRTEQGDSAMYLCASSLDRGGSPLHFGNGTRLTVT.